This is a list of T cell receptor beta chains from one sample in a study of sequential checkpoint blockade in melanoma. Assay: immunoSEQ multiplex PCR; the TCRdb copy retains only in-frame clones and omits some. The sample shows some 3,700 clones, roughly 21% of them seen only once. The sample was tumor tissue (inferred from file names), taken from a patient given nivolumab and ipilimumab in sequence. The source is a human donor with melanoma. The CDR3 runs from the conserved cysteine through the conserved F or W. A D gene is named only where the DNA matches it firmly. For some rows the clone size is stated as once, few or many, or as a class when expanded; others skip it.

J: TRBJ1-5; D: NA; length: 18; V: TRBV6-8; size: NA; DNA: TGTGCCAGCAGCTACAGCCGTGGGAGGGGAGTCAGGGATCAGCCCCAGCATTTT; CDR3: CASSYSRGRGVRDQPQHF
J: TRBJ1-1; D: NA; length: 13; V: TRBV6-8; size: medium-sized; DNA: TGTGCCAGCAGTGGTCGGGGGGCCAGTGAAGCTTTCTTT; CDR3: CASSGRGASEAFF
J: TRBJ1-1; D: NA; length: 16; V: TRBV16; size: NA; DNA: TGTGCCAGCAGCTATCTCCCACAGGGAGGGGGCACTGAAGCTTTCTTT; CDR3: CASSYLPQGGGTEAFF
J: TRBJ2-2; D: NA; length: 15; V: TRBV6-8; size: large; DNA: TGTGCCAGCAGTATGAGAAAAGACGGCACCGGGGAGCTGTTTTTT; CDR3: CASSMRKDGTGELFF
J: TRBJ1-5; D: NA; length: 15; V: TRBV11-3; size: medium-sized; DNA: TGTGCCAGCAGCTTAGAAGCGTCCTCCAATCAGCCCCAGCATTTT; CDR3: CASSLEASSNQPQHF
J: TRBJ2-3; D: TRBD2; length: 13; V: TRBV29-1; size: NA; DNA: TGCAGCGTCAGACTAGCGGGTGGGGATACGCAGTATTTT; CDR3: CSVRLAGGDTQYF
J: TRBJ2-5; D: TRBD2; length: 18; V: TRBV6-8; size: medium-sized; DNA: TGTGCCAGCAGTTACTCGATCCTAGCGGGGGAGGTTGGTGAGACCCAGTACTTC; CDR3: CASSYSILAGEVGETQYF
J: TRBJ2-6; D: NA; length: 18; V: TRBV9; size: many; DNA: TGTGCCAGCAGCGCCAAGTTGACAGTTACGTCTGGGGCCAACGTCCTGACTTTC; CDR3: CASSAKLTVTSGANVLTF
J: TRBJ1-2; D: NA; length: 14; V: TRBV19; size: few; DNA: TGTGCCAGTAGTATCATGGCGGACTTGGGCGGCTACACCTTC; CDR3: CASSIMADLGGYTF
J: TRBJ2-3; D: NA; length: 13; V: TRBV28; size: medium-sized; DNA: TGTGCCAGCAGTCTAGTCCCCACAGATACGCAGTATTTT; CDR3: CASSLVPTDTQYF
J: TRBJ1-1; D: NA; length: 12; V: TRBV28; size: NA; DNA: TGTGCCAGCAGTTTATCGATCACTGAAGCTTTCTTT; CDR3: CASSLSITEAFF
J: TRBJ2-1; D: NA; length: 19; V: TRBV11-3; size: few; DNA: TGTGCCAGCAGCTTAGGCAGCGCCGGCAGGGACGCCTTGCACAATGAGCAGTTCTTC; CDR3: CASSLGSAGRDALHNEQFF
J: TRBJ1-1; D: TRBD1; length: 15; V: TRBV11-3; size: medium-sized; DNA: TGTGCCAGCAGCTTTCGCAGGGGGCGCGGCACTGAAGCTTTCTTT; CDR3: CASSFRRGRGTEAFF
J: TRBJ1-3; D: NA; length: 15; V: TRBV5-1; size: few; DNA: TGCGCCAGCAGCAAGGACAGTATCTCTGGAAACACCATATATTTT; CDR3: CASSKDSISGNTIYF
J: TRBJ2-3; D: NA; length: 15; V: TRBV11-3; size: NA; DNA: TGTGCCAGCAGCTTGGGGCTTGCAAGCACAGATACGCAGTATTTT; CDR3: CASSLGLASTDTQYF
J: TRBJ1-1; D: NA; length: 16; V: TRBV5-1; size: NA; DNA: TGCGCCAGCAGCTTGGCGGGGGCAGGGACAAACACTGAAGCTTTCTTT; CDR3: CASSLAGAGTNTEAFF
J: TRBJ2-1; D: TRBD1; length: 14; V: TRBV19; size: NA; DNA: TGTGCCAGTAGTTTTGACAGGGGATACAATGAGCAGTTCTTC; CDR3: CASSFDRGYNEQFF
J: TRBJ2-5; D: NA; length: 14; V: TRBV6-8; size: few; DNA: TGTGCCAGCAGTGAGTTAGGCGAAGAAGAGACCCAGTACTTC; CDR3: CASSELGEEETQYF
J: TRBJ2-1; D: TRBD2; length: 17; V: TRBV6-8; size: NA; DNA: TGTGCCAGCAGTTCCCTCCGGACTAGCGGGGGCTACAATGAGCAGTTCTTC; CDR3: CASSSLRTSGGYNEQFF
J: TRBJ2-2; D: NA; length: 14; V: TRBV19; size: NA; DNA: TGTGCCAGTAAACGGGGACCCAACACCGGGGAGCTGTTTTTT; CDR3: CASKRGPNTGELFF
J: TRBJ1-1; D: NA; length: 15; V: TRBV6-8; size: few; DNA: TGTGCCAGCAGACGGGACATGAATTCCGGCACTGAAGCTTTCTTT; CDR3: CASRRDMNSGTEAFF
J: TRBJ1-2; D: NA; length: 13; V: TRBV6-8; size: NA; DNA: TGTGCCAGCAAAGAGAGGCAGAACTATGGCTACACCTTC; CDR3: CASKERQNYGYTF